Below are 10 T cell receptor beta chains sequenced from a single sample in a study of cytomegalovirus exposure and HLA in healthy donors. 60 Vbeta and 13 Jbeta primers were used in PCR. Sequenced by immunoSEQ multiplex PCR; TCRdb stores in-frame clones only, minus some. The data contain 90,000 to 150,000 clones, more than 70% of them singletons. The sample comprised PBMCs. The receptors come from a man in his fifties in good health and CMV-seropositive.

The chain carries TRBV10-3 and TRBJ2-1; 7 bases line up with TRBD1. The CDR3 has 13 residues. Germline CDR1 and CDR2: ENHRY and SYGVKD. The junction had 2 bases not matched to a gene; V was cut back by 6 bases and J by 3 bases. The CDR3: CAIRGDSYNEQFF. DNA of the CDR3: TGTGCCATCAGGGGGGACAGCTACAATGAGCAGTTCTTC.

This clone was counted a few times. This chain joins TRBV2 and TRBJ2-3; TRBD2 aligns across 8 bases. V lost 2 bases, J lost 10 bases, and 11 bases stayed unmatched. Germline V gives CDR1 SNHLY, CDR2 FYNNEI. This CDR3 is 15 amino acids long. This CDR3 is CASSEWGLVTVAQYF. The CDR3 region has the DNA TGTGCCAGCAGTGAATGGGGACTAGTCACGGTTGCGCAGTATTTT.

The V gene is TRBV14, the J gene TRBJ1-2, with D perhaps TRBD1 (5 bases). Trimming removed 3 bases at V and 4 bases at J, with 12 bases between. This CDR3 region has 14 residues. Germline assignment: CDR1 SGHDN and CDR2 FVKESK. In DNA, the CDR3 is TGTGCCAGCAGCCACAAGGGGCTGGTCTATGGCTACACCTTC. This translates into CASSHKGLVYGYTF.

The chain links TRBV2 to TRBJ2-7, with D possibly matching TRBD2 (5 bases). Germline V gene data show CDR1 as SNHLY and CDR2 as FYNNEI. CDR3 length: 14 amino acids. V was trimmed by 3 bases and J by 3 bases, leaving 12 bases between them. CDR3 amino acids: CASSERVADYEQYF. For the CDR3, the DNA is TGTGCCAGCAGTGAGAGGGTGGCGGACTACGAGCAGTACTTC.

The J gene is TRBJ1-1, the V gene TRBV7-2, with D tentatively TRBD1 (6 bases). Germline V lookup: CDR1 SGHTA, CDR2 FQGNSA. The CDR3 has 15 amino acids. The V and J ends lost 5 bases and 1 base respectively, with 14 bases between them. Here the CDR3 reads CASSPLQGANTEAFF. The CDR3 nucleotides read TGTGCCAGCAGCCCCCTACAGGGAGCGAACACTGAAGCTTTCTTT.

This clone was picked up a small number of times. The chain couples TRBV5-1 to TRBJ1-4; 7 nucleotides match TRBD1. This CDR3 is 14 amino acids long. The junction had 3 bases not matched to a gene; V was cut back by 3 bases and J by 4 bases. Germline values: CDR1 SGHRS, CDR2 YFSETQ. The CDR3 loop reads CASSWTGNNEKLFF. In nucleotides, the CDR3 is TGCGCCAGCAGCTGGACAGGCAATAATGAAAAACTGTTTTTT.

The chain employs TRBV6-1 and TRBJ2-2; D is possibly TRBD2 (6 bases). There are 13 residues in the CDR3. Trimming took off 10 bases at V and 3 bases at J, with 12 bases between the two ends. CDR1 and CDR2 from the germline V gene are MNHNS and SASEGT. In DNA form, the CDR3 reads TGTGCCACCCCCCCGGGGGACACCGGGGAGCTGTTTTTT. This sequence encodes CATPPGDTGELFF.

The CDR3 is CASSQMTSVSYEQYF. The CDR3 nucleotides read TGTGCCAGCAGCCAAATGACTAGCGTTTCCTACGAGCAGTACTTC. The chain carries TRBV14 and TRBJ2-7, with 8 bases that match TRBD2. The germline V gene encodes CDR1 SGHDN and CDR2 FVKESK. Unmatched junction bases numbered 4, after V lost 2 bases and J lost 1 base. There are 15 residues in the CDR3.

The V call is TRBV29-1, the J call TRBJ1-1; D might be TRBD1 (6 bases). The CDR3 has 11 residues. CDR1 SQVTM and CDR2 ANQGSEA come from the germline V gene. DNA of the CDR3: TGCAGGGGGGGGCAGGACACTGAAGCTTTCTTT. Translated: CRGGQDTEAFF.

The chain carries TRBV6-4 and TRBJ2-1, with TRBD2 identical over 7 bases. V shed 3 bases, J shed 7 bases, and the junction held 9 bases outside the gene matches. Germline CDR1 is MRHNA and CDR2 is SNTAGT. The CDR3 contains 15 residues. CDR3 DNA sequence: TGTGCCAGCAGTGATGACGGGGGGAGTGGAAATGAGCAGTTCTTC. Encoded protein: CASSDDGGSGNEQFF.